This T cell receptor beta chain derives from a study of blood T cell repertoires in COVID-19. Study-level background: The samples span acute and convalescent COVID-19 from the United States, Italy and Spain. Sources were T cells, B-cell-depleted T cells, or PBMCs; the material itself was cDNA or gDNA.

Participant-reported clinical history was the basis for cohort assignment. CDR3 length equals 14 residues. Germline CDR1 is MNHEY and CDR2 is SVGAGI. V lost 2 bases and J 1 base, leaving 8 bases between the germline ends. The authors' processing: Amplified reference gene primers provided the basis for estimating nucleated cell counts. Sequenced by immunoSEQ multiplex PCR; TCRdb stores in-frame clones only, minus some. D and trimming were read from the DNA, whereas the V and J calls and clone size are those reported in that table. The sample shows 250,000 or so clones, around 89% of them seen only once.

The sequence was collected from a middle-aged woman with acute COVID-19. The sequencing input was PBMCs or T cells enriched from blood (not recorded which). The chain is built from TRBV6-5 and TRBJ1-1, with D unclear. The CDR3 sequence is CASSYLSSNTEAFF. CDR3 nucleotide sequence: TGTGCCAGCAGTTACCTCAGTTCGAACACTGAAGCTTTCTTT.